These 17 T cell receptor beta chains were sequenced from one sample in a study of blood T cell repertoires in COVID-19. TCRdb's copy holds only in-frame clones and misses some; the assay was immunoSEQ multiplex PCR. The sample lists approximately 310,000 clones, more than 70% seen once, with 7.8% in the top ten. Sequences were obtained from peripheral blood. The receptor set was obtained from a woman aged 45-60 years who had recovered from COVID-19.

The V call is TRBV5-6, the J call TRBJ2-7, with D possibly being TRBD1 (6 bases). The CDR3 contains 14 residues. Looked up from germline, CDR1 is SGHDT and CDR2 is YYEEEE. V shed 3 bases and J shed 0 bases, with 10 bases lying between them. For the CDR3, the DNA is TGTGCCAGCAGCTGGGCAGGGGACTCCTACGAGCAGTACTTC. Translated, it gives CASSWAGDSYEQYF. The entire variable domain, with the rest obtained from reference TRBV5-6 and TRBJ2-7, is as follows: DAGVTQSPTHLIKTRGQQVTLRCSPKSGHDTVSWYQQALGQGPQFIFQYYEEEERQRGNFPDRFSGHQFPNYSSELNVNALLLGDSALYLCASSWAGDSYEQYFGPGTRLTVT.

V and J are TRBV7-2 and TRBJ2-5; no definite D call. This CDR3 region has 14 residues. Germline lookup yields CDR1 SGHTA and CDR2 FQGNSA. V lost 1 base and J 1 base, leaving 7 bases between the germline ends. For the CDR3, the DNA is TGTGCCAGCAGCTTAGATACTGTCCAAGAGACCCAGTACTTC. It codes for CASSLDTVQETQYF.

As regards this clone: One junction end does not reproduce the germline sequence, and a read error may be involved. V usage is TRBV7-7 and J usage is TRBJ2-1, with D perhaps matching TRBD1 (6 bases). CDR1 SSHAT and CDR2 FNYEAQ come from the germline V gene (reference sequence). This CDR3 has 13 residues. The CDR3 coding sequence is TGTGCTAGCAGCGCCGACAGGAACAATGAGCAGTTCTTC. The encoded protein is CASSADRNNEQFF.

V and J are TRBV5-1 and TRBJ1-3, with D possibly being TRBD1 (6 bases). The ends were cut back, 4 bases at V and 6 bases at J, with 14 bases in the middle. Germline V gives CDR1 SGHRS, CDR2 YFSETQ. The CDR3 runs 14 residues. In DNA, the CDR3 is TGCGCCAGCAGCGCGGACAGCGGTGTAAACACCATATATTTT. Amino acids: CASSADSGVNTIYF.

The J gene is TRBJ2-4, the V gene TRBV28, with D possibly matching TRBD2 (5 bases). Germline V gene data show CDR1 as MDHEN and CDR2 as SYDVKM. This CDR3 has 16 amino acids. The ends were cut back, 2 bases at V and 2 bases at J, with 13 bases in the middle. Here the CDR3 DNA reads TGTGCCAGCAGTTTAGTAGGGAGTTCGACCAAAAACATTCAGTACTTC. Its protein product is CASSLVGSSTKNIQYF. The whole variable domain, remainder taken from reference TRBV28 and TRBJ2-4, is DVKVTQSSRYLVKRTGEKVFLECVQDMDHENMFWYRQDPGLGLRLIYFSYDVKMKEKGDIPEGYSVSREKKERFSLILESASTNQTSMYLCASSLVGSSTKNIQYFGAGTRLSVL.

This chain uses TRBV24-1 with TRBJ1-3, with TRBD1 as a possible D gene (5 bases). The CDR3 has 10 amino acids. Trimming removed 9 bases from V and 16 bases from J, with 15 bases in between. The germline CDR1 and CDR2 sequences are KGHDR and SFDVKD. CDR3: CATGGEYEYF. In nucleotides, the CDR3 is TGTGCCACCGGGGGGGAGTACGAGTATTTT.

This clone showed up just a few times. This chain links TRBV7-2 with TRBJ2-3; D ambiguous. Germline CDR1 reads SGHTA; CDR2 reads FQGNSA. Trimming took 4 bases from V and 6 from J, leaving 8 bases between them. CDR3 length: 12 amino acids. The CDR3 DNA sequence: TGTGCCAGCAGCTCGAGTTGGGATACGCAGTATTTT. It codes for CASSSSWDTQYF.

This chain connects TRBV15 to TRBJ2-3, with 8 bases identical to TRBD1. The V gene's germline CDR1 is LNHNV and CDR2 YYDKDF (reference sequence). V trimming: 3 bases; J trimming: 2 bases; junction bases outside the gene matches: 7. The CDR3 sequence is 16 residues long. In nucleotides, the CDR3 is TGTGCCACCAGCAGGGACAGGGTTTTATTCACAGATACGCAGTATTTT. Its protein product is CATSRDRVLFTDTQYF. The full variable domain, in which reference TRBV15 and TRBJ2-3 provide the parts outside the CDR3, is DAMVIQNPRYQVTQFGKPVTLSCSQTLNHNVMYWYQQKSSQAPKLLFHYYDKDFNNEADTPDNFQSRRPNTSFCFLDIRSPGLGDTAMYLCATSRDRVLFTDTQYFGPGTRLTVL.

Here the CDR3 DNA reads TGCGCCAGCAGTCAATGGAGACCCTCCTACGAGCAGTACTTC. Translating gives CASSQWRPSYEQYF. The rearrangement uses TRBV23-1 and TRBJ2-7; D remains ambiguous. TRBV23-1 is flagged as an ORF with uncertain function. The CDR3 is made up of 14 amino acids. The V end was cut by 1 base, the J end by 0 bases, with 7 bases between.

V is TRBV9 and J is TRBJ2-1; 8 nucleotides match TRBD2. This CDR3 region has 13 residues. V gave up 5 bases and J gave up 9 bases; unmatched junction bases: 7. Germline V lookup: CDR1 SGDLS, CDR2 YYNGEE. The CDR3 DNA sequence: TGTGCCAGCAGTACCGGCGGGGGGACTGAGCAGTTCTTC. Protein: CASSTGGGTEQFF.

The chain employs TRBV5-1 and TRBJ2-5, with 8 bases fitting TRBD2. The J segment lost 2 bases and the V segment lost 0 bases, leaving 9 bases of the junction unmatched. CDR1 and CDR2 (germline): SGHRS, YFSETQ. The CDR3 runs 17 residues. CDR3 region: CASSLVPEQREQETQYF. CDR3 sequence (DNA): TGCGCCAGCAGCTTGGTCCCGGAACAGCGGGAGCAAGAGACCCAGTACTTC. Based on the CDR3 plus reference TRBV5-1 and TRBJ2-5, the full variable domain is KAGVTQTPRYLIKTRGQQVTLSCSPISGHRSVSWYQQTPGQGLQFLFEYFSETQRNKGNFPGRFSGRQFSNSRSEMNVSTLELGDSALYLCASSLVPEQREQETQYFGPGTRLLVL.

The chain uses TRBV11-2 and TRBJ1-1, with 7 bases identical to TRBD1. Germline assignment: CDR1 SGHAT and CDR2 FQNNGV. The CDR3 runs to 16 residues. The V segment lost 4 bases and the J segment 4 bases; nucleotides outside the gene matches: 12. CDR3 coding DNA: TGTGCCAGCAGCTCCTACCTCAAGACAGGGTCCACTGAAGCTTTCTTT. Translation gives CASSSYLKTGSTEAFF.

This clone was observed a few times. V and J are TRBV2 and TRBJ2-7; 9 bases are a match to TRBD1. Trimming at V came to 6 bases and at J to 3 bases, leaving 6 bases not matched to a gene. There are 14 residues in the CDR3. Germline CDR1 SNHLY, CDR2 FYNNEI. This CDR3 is CASSVDRGSYEQYF. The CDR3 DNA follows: TGTGCCAGCAGCGTCGACAGGGGGAGCTACGAGCAGTACTTC.

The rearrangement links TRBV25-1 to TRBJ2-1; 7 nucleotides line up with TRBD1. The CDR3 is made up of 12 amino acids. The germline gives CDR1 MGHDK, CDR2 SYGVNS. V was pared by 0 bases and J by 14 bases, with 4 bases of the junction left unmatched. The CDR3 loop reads CASSEYRGYKFF. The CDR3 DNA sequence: TGTGCCAGCAGTGAATACAGGGGGTATAAGTTCTTC.

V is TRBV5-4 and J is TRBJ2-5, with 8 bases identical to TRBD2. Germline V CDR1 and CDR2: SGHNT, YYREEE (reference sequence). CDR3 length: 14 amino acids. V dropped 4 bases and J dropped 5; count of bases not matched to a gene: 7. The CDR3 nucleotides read TGTGCCAGCAGCCCCGCGGGGGGCTGGGAGACCCAGTACTTC. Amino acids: CASSPAGGWETQYF.

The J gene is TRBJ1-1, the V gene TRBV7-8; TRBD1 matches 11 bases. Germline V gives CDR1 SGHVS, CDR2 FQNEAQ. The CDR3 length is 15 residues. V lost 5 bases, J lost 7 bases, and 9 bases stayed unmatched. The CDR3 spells CASSPRWDRGVEAFF. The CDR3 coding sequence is TGTGCCAGCAGCCCACGGTGGGACAGGGGGGTTGAAGCTTTCTTT.

CDR3 DNA: TGTGCCATCAGTGTCTCTGATAGCGGGGGGAATGCCGGGGAGCTGTTTTTT. Residues: CAISVSDSGGNAGELFF. V and J are TRBV10-3 and TRBJ2-2, with 10 bases lining up with TRBD2. The CDR3 sequence is 17 residues long. V lost 4 bases, J lost 6 bases, and 11 bases stayed unmatched. Per the germline V gene, CDR1 is ENHRY and CDR2 is SYGVKD.